A single sample is the source of the 2 T cell receptor beta chains below, sequenced in a study of T cell clonality in common variable immunodeficiency (dated by TCRdb to 2013 to 2016). Preparation of the library involved the immunoSEQ multiplex PCR assay. The immuneACCESS repertoire file appears here via TCRdb, limited to in-frame rearrangements. These files lack a portion of the clones; in checked studies, under half of the deficit traces to unresolved V genes, and the cause of the others is not known. The table shows over 30,000 clones here, with no singletons. The ten largest clones add up to 3.8% of the sample. What was sequenced was peripheral blood mononuclear cells. Receptors originate from a person aged 18 to 75 in good health.

In regard to this clone: The CDR3 is cut off 3 residues early in the read; its end comes from the germline J gene. J is TRBJ1-2 and V is TRBV30, with TRBD1 as a possible D gene (5 bases). The CDR3 runs to 15 residues. From germline, CDR1 is GTSNPN and CDR2 SVGIG (reference sequence). The CDR3 sequence: CAWSVFGTNTGDYTF. The covered CDR3 bases are TGTGCCTGGAGTGTGTTCGGGACTAATACAGGCGAC. The whole variable domain, filled in from reference TRBV30 and TRBJ1-2, reads SQTIHQWPATLVQPVGSPLSLECTVEGTSNPNLYWYRQAAGRGLQLLFYSVGIGQISSEVPQNLSASRPQDRQFILSSKKLLLSDSGFYLCAWSVFGTNTGDYTFGSGTRLTVV.

This clone rates as medium-sized. The read falls 3 residues short of the CDR3 end, and the missing part is taken from the germline J gene. The rearrangement uses TRBV7-9 and TRBJ1-3; a possible D gene is TRBD1 (5 bases). V was shortened by 4 bases and J by 4 bases, with 11 bases between the two germline ends. Germline assignment: CDR1 SEHNR and CDR2 FQNEAQ (reference sequence). This CDR3 is 14 amino acids long. CDR3 DNA, as far as it was read: TGTGCCAGCAGCTCCAGGGTTTTAGGAAACACC. This codes for CASSSRVLGNT. In full, the CDR3 reads CASSSRVLGNTIYF.